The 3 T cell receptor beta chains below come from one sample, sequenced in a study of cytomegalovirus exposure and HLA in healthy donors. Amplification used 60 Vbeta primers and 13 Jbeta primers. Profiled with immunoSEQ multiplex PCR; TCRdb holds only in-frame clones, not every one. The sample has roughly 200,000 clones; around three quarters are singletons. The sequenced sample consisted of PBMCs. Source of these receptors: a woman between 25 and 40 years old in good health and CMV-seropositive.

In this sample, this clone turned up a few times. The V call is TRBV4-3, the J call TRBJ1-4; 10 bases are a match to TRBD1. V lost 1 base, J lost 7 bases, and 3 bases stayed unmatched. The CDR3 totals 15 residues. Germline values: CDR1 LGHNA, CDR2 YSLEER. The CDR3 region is CASSQGDRGREKLFF. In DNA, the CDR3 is TGCGCCAGCAGCCAAGGCGACAGGGGGCGTGAAAAACTGTTTTTT.

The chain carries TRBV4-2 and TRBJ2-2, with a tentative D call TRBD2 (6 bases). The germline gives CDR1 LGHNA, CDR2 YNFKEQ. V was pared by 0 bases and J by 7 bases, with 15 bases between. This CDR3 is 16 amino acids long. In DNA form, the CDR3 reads TGTGCCAGCAGCCAAGATTCGAGGAGGGCGATCGGGGAGCTGTTTTTT. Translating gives CASSQDSRRAIGELFF.

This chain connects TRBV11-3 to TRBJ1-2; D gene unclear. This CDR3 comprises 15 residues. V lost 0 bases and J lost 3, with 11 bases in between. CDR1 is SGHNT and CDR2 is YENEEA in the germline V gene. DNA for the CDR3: TGTGCCAGCAGCTTAGATCGGGTGACGGACTATGGCTACACCTTC. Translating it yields CASSLDRVTDYGYTF.